Detailed here is one T cell receptor beta chain. Which antigen it targets is not known. The input lacks base qualities; no much larger clone sits a single base away. The data originate from a study of control samples from healthy donors and cancer patients (dated by TCRdb to 2018 to 2021). Receptor libraries were prepared by the immunoSEQ multiplex PCR assay. TCRdb took this table from immuneACCESS and kept in-frame rearrangements with V and J called. Such tables lack part of the clones; where checked against another copy, unresolved V genes explain under half of the gap, and the rest is unexplained. For this sample the table gives tens of thousands of clones, of which about 89% were detected only once. The ten largest clones represent 9.5% of the sample. Trimming at the junction amounts to 5 bases on V and 6 bases on J, and the germline ends lie 14 bases apart. According to the germline V gene, CDR1 reads SGHVS and CDR2 reads FQNEAQ. The CDR3 contains 13 residues, cysteine and valine counted. The only DNA kept is the CDR3, 39 bases in frame from the first base.

The sample was PBMCs. The chain was built from TRBV7-8 and TRBJ2-7, with TRBD1 perhaps the D gene, on 6 matching bases. This clonotype was sampled from a woman between 50 and 59 years old with colorectal cancer. CDR3 reads: CASSPPGQSEQYV. The bases are TGTGCCAGCAGCCCCCCCGGACAGTCCGAGCAGTACGTC.